This T cell receptor (beta chain) was identified during a study of CD8 T cell repertoires and HIV-1 epitope variants. This clone was observed a few times. Its antigen is currently unknown. The protocol was immunoSEQ multiplex PCR, while the TCRdb copy is restricted to in-frame clones and leaves out a portion. The sample consists of 3,500 to 4,000 clones, roughly 68% of them appearing once. The CDR3 is 15 amino acids. Germline CDR1 and CDR2: SGHRS and YFSETQ. The V gene lost 0 bases and the J gene lost 1 base, with 10 bases spanning the gap. This chain uses TRBV5-1 with TRBJ1-1; D is uncertain. Source material: cultured CD8+ T cells derived from PBMCs. This TCR derives from a male donor with HIV. The chain's CDR3 is CASSLEGRTNTEAFF. In DNA, the CDR3 is TGCGCCAGCAGCTTGGAGGGAAGAACGAACACTGAAGCTTTCTTT.